One and the same sample provided the 14 T cell receptor beta chains below, sequenced in a study of blood T cell repertoires in COVID-19. Data came from immunoSEQ multiplex PCR; TCRdb stores just in-frame clones and leaves some out. This table holds around 400,000 clones, 80% to 95% found once. The specimen was PBMCs or T cells enriched from blood (not recorded which). All receptors come from a woman between 40 and 55 years old who had been exposed to COVID-19.

This rearrangement joins TRBV30 to TRBJ1-2; 7 bases align to TRBD1. With V trimmed by 4 bases and J by 0 bases, 11 bases remained unmatched. The CDR3 contains 16 residues. Germline CDR1 GTSNPN, CDR2 SVGIG (reference sequence). Here the CDR3 DNA reads TGTGCCTGGAACCGGGACAGCCGAACCTCTAACTATGGCTACACCTTC. It translates to CAWNRDSRTSNYGYTF.

This sequence joins TRBV5-1 and TRBJ2-7, with 8 bases identical to TRBD1. Germline values: CDR1 SGHRS, CDR2 YFSETQ. The J segment lost 2 bases and the V segment lost 3 bases, leaving 7 bases of the junction unmatched. The CDR3 is 15 amino acids. The CDR3 nucleotides read TGCGCCAGCAGCTCCACAGGGGGTGCCACCTACGAGCAGTACTTC. Translated, it gives CASSSTGGATYEQYF.

The chain is built from TRBV19 and TRBJ2-2; 13 nucleotides line up with TRBD2. Germline V gene data show CDR1 as LNHDA and CDR2 as SQIVND (reference sequence). The ends lost 9 bases at V and 5 bases at J; junction bases unmatched: 6. The CDR3 is made up of 15 amino acids. The DNA of the CDR3 is TGTGCCAGCCGGACTAGCGGGAGTTTAACCGGGGAGCTGTTTTTT. It encodes CASRTSGSLTGELFF. Together with reference TRBV19 and TRBJ2-2, the CDR3 gives the full variable domain: DGGITQSPKYLFRKEGQNVTLSCEQNLNHDAMYWYRQDPGQGLRLIYYSQIVNDFQKGDIAEGYSVSREKKESFPLTVTSAQKNPTAFYLCASRTSGSLTGELFFGEGSRLTVL.

The chain employs TRBV6-5 and TRBJ1-4, with D perhaps matching TRBD1 (5 bases). Germline CDR1 MNHEY, CDR2 SVGAGI. There are 14 residues in the CDR3. V was pared by 6 bases and J by 3 bases, with 11 bases between. The CDR3 DNA is TGTGCCAGCAGACACGGGGGGTCTAATGAAAAACTGTTTTTT. Translation: CASRHGGSNEKLFF.

The rearrangement links TRBV5-1 to TRBJ1-1; TRBD1 is a possible D gene (5 bases). CDR1 is SGHRS and CDR2 is YFSETQ in the germline V gene. V was cut by 0 bases and J by 4 bases, with 7 bases left in between. The CDR3 is 13 residues long. The DNA of the CDR3 is TGCGCCAGCAGCTTGGTCCAGGGCACTGAAGCTTTCTTT. Its protein is CASSLVQGTEAFF.

V and J are TRBV29-1 and TRBJ2-3; 7 bases map to TRBD1. This CDR3 spans 14 amino acids. V shed 7 bases, J shed 3 bases, and the junction held 10 bases outside the gene matches. Germline CDR1 is SQVTM and CDR2 is ANQGSEA. CDR3 nucleotides: TGCAGCGGAAACAGGGGAAGTTCGACAGATACGCAGTATTTT. Amino acid sequence: CSGNRGSSTDTQYF.

The chain is built from TRBV18 and TRBJ1-6; a weak D match, TRBD1 (5 bases). The CDR3 contains 14 residues. Germline V CDR1 and CDR2: KGHSH, LQKENI. V lost 2 bases to trimming and J lost 7 bases, with 9 bases between them. CDR3 bases: TGTGCCAGCTCACCAGACAGTCGCAATTCACCCCTCCACTTT. The encoded protein is CASSPDSRNSPLHF.

This chain links TRBV21-1 with TRBJ1-2; the table's D call TRBD1 went unverified against the DNA. TRBV21-1 has pseudogene status. This CDR3 region has 17 residues. CDR3 region: CASSLLQRINRVHGYTF. The CDR3 nucleotides read TGTGCCAGCAGCCTCCTCCAAAGGATAAACAGGGTCCATGGCTACACCTTC.

This clone was seen only once. The gene calls are TRBV5-4 and TRBJ1-1; D remains ambiguous. This CDR3 is 14 amino acids long. Germline CDR1 reads SGHNT; CDR2 reads YYREEE (reference sequence). With 0 bases removed from V and 5 bases from J, the gap between germline ends came to 11 bases. The CDR3 reads CASSLGPRETEAFF. The DNA for the CDR3 is TGTGCCAGCAGCTTGGGGCCTCGGGAAACTGAAGCTTTCTTT.

The chain joins TRBV18 to TRBJ1-1, with no clear D. With 0 bases removed from V and 2 bases from J, the gap between germline ends came to 7 bases. This CDR3 is built from 14 residues. CDR1 and CDR2 from the germline V gene are KGHSH and LQKENI. CDR3 amino acids: CASSPPVSNTEAFF. CDR3 sequence (DNA): TGTGCCAGCTCACCACCTGTGTCAAACACTGAAGCTTTCTTT.

The rearrangement links TRBV6-5 to TRBJ2-7; 10 bases line up with TRBD2. The V and J ends lost 10 bases and 7 bases, in that order; junction bases with no gene match: 13. CDR3 length: 14 residues. CDR1 and CDR2 (germline): MNHEY, SVGAGI. The CDR3 loop is CAIGPGLALKEQYF. The CDR3, as DNA: TGTGCCATCGGACCGGGACTAGCGCTAAAAGAGCAGTACTTC.

V and J are TRBV6-5 and TRBJ1-1; D gene unclear. Germline V gene sequence: CDR1 MNHEY, CDR2 SVGAGI. The CDR3 spans 12 residues. V shed 8 bases and J shed 4 bases, with 11 bases lying between them. The CDR3 DNA reads TGTGCCAGCGAGGTAGTTCTCACTGAAGCTTTCTTT. Protein product: CASEVVLTEAFF.

This chain connects TRBV5-1 to TRBJ2-7; TRBD2 matches at 10 bases. The CDR3 loop spans 16 amino acids. V gave up 4 bases and J gave up 2 bases; unmatched junction bases: 9. Germline V CDR1 and CDR2: SGHRS, YFSETQ. The DNA for the CDR3 is TGCGCCAGCAGCATACTTCTAGCGGGAGAGCCCTACGAGCAGTACTTC. It translates to CASSILLAGEPYEQYF.

About this clone itself: The identical CDR3 is also encoded by other nucleotide sequences in the sample. The V and J genes are TRBV2 and TRBJ1-5; 9 nucleotides match TRBD1. V was clipped by 4 bases and J by 4 bases; unmatched bases: 2. The germline CDR1 and CDR2 sequences are SNHLY and FYNNEI. The CDR3 has 14 residues. The CDR3 DNA reads TGTGCCAGCAGTGTGGACAGGGGAAATCAGCCCCAGCATTTT. Translation gives CASSVDRGNQPQHF.